Sequencing of this T cell receptor beta chain was carried out in a study of CD8+CD57+ T cells in acquired aplastic anemia. CD8+CD57+ cell expansion, shown by flow cytometry, had occurred in the patients selected for sequencing. Each patient carried a diagnosis of severe acquired aplastic anemia. Prior therapy had not been administered to any patient at the time of blood sampling. The TCR beta profiling, which covered VDJ combination and CDR3 sequence, was carried out using genomic DNA as the template. Using its own MiXCR run on the reads, TCRdb lists one record per CDR3 protein. The repertoire has hundreds of thousands of distinct CDR3 sequences, around 30% of them found once; the top ten carry 0.82%. Study results and limitations: No significant patient-versus-control difference appeared in CD8+ Simpson's diversity.

CDR3 length: 13 amino acids. The ends were cut back, 0 bases at V and 8 bases at J, with 8 bases in the middle. The germline gives CDR1 WNHNN, CDR2 SYGVQD (reference sequence). On this clonotype itself: Its antigen is unidentified.

Sequencing used sorted CD4+, CD8+, or CD8+CD57+ T cells (not recorded which) from PBMCs. The chain uses TRBV10-1 and TRBJ2-1; possible D gene TRBD1, 5 bases. This TCR was recovered from a human donor with aplastic anemia. The CDR3 nucleotides are TGCGCCAGCAGTGAGTCGGGGCGGTATGAGCAGTTCTTC. Its protein product is CASSESGRYEQFF.